Listed below are T cell receptor beta chains from one sample, sequenced in a study of siplizumab effects on memory and regulatory T cells. Using immunoSEQ multiplex PCR, the repertoire was profiled, and TCRdb retains in-frame clones only, with some absent. The repertoire holds over 85,000 clones, with 80% to 95% as singletons. The sequencing sample was made of CD4+ T cells sorted from blood. These receptors came from a human donor in good health. Both conserved end residues are part of each CDR3. Fields, in order: clone size, J gene, CDR3 length, V gene, D gene, CDR3 protein, CDR3 DNA. The D gene is left open where the match is weak. Only part of the rows carry a size: once, few, many, or a class if the clone is expanded.

>.|TRBJ1-1|12|TRBV19|.
CASTHRVGEAFF
TGTGCCAGTACCCACAGGGTCGGTGAAGCTTTCTTT
>.|TRBJ2-6|15|TRBV28|TRBD2
CASSGEGSGANVLTF
TGTGCGAGCAGCGGGGAGGGGTCTGGGGCCAACGTCCTGACTTTC
>.|TRBJ1-1|16|TRBV28|TRBD1
CASSLLGTVMNTEAFF
TGTGCCAGCAGTCTCCTCGGGACAGTCATGAACACTGAAGCTTTCTTT
>.|TRBJ1-1|13|TRBV2|.
CASSEDRNTEAFF
TGTGCCAGCAGTGAAGACCGGAACACTGAAGCTTTCTTT
>.|TRBJ1-1|12|TRBV30|.
CASSRQNTEAFF
TGTGCCTCCTCCCGACAGAACACTGAAGCTTTCTTT
>.|TRBJ1-2|15|TRBV19|.
CASSAPGGSNYGYTF
TGTGCCAGTAGTGCCCCCGGCGGATCGAACTATGGCTACACCTTC
>.|TRBJ1-5|14|TRBV15|.
CATSNLDKNQPQHF
TGTGCCACCAGCAATTTGGACAAAAATCAGCCCCAGCATTTT
>.|TRBJ1-5|14|TRBV7-9|.
CASSLEGKNQPQHF
TGTGCCAGCAGCTTAGAGGGGAAAAATCAGCCCCAGCATTTT
>.|TRBJ1-4|15|TRBV7-9|TRBD1
CASSGGRTGPEKLFF
TGTGCCAGCAGCGGGGGGCGGACAGGGCCCGAAAAACTGTTTTTT
>.|TRBJ2-7|15|TRBV4-1|.
CASSQPARGLYEQYF
TGCGCCAGCAGCCAGCCTGCCAGGGGCCTCTACGAGCAGTACTTC
>.|TRBJ1-5|14|TRBV28|.
CASSGRRTFWPQHF
TGTGCCAGCAGTGGTCGACGGACCTTCTGGCCCCAGCATTTT
>.|TRBJ2-1|15|TRBV7-8|TRBD2
CASSFRREGSHEQFF
TGTGCCAGCAGCTTTAGGAGGGAGGGTAGCCATGAGCAGTTCTTC
>once|TRBJ2-5|13|TRBV29-1|.
CSVAPGVQETQYF
TGCAGCGTAGCCCCGGGGGTACAAGAGACCCAGTACTTC
>few|TRBJ2-1|17|TRBV27|TRBD2
CASSLRQREGSYNEQFF
TGTGCCAGCAGTTTAAGGCAGCGGGAGGGCTCCTACAATGAGCAGTTCTTC
>.|TRBJ2-2|14|TRBV29-1|.
CSGRQGGGAGELFF
TGCAGCGGGAGACAGGGAGGGGGTGCCGGGGAGCTGTTTTTT
>.|TRBJ2-2|17|TRBV18|.
CASSPVRAASGTGELFF
TGTGCCAGCTCACCTGTCAGAGCGGCGTCGGGGACCGGGGAGCTGTTTTTT
>few|TRBJ2-6|15|TRBV14|.
CASSQGFSGANVLTF
TGTGCCAGCAGCCAAGGGTTCTCTGGGGCCAACGTCCTGACTTTC
>.|TRBJ2-1|19|TRBV19|TRBD1
CASSIWQGAVTGVVNEQFF
TGTGCCAGTAGTATTTGGCAGGGGGCGGTGACGGGAGTGGTGAATGAGCAGTTCTTC
>.|TRBJ2-1|17|TRBV28|.
CASSFPGEGLKTNEQFF
TGTGCCAGCAGTTTTCCAGGGGAGGGGCTAAAGACTAATGAGCAGTTCTTC
>.|TRBJ1-1|14|TRBV18|TRBD1
CASSPEGAYTEAFF
TGTGCCAGCTCACCTGAGGGGGCCTACACTGAAGCTTTCTTT
>.|TRBJ2-7|14|TRBV5-1|TRBD1
CASSLGDRAGEQYF
TGCGCCAGCAGCTTGGGGGACAGGGCTGGGGAGCAGTACTTC
>.|TRBJ2-5|11|TRBV20-1|.
CSARDLETQYF
TGCAGTGCTAGAGATCTAGAGACCCAGTACTTC
>once|TRBJ2-1|15|TRBV5-6|.
CASSLTSHSYNEQFF
TGTGCCAGCAGCTTGACTAGCCACTCCTACAATGAGCAGTTCTTC
>.|TRBJ1-1|16|TRBV5-1|.
CASSLDSGSLNTEAFF
TGCGCCAGCAGCTTGGATTCCGGGTCGTTGAACACTGAAGCTTTCTTT